Described below is a single TCR beta chain sequence and its context. Antigen specificity is unknown. Sequencing was performed with immunoSEQ multiplex PCR; in TCRdb, only in-frame clones are kept and a portion is missing. The data show about 52,000 clones, about nine tenths seen once. The germline CDR1 and CDR2 sequences are SGHRS and YFSETQ. After removal of 0 bases from V and 4 bases from J, the junction contained 8 bases not matched to a gene. The CDR3 extends over 17 amino acids. The data belong to a study of T cells in localized non-small cell lung cancer. Study observations and caveats: Longer survival (overall) was linked to higher T cell density in blood.

Sequencing used peripheral blood, obtained before any cancer treatment. This chain uses TRBV5-1 with TRBJ2-5; 11 bases line up with TRBD2. The sequence was collected from a male donor at least 60 years old with stage III squamous cell lung carcinoma. The CDR3 sequence: CASSLGAASGRSETQYF. The DNA for the CDR3 is TGCGCCAGCAGCTTGGGGGCGGCTAGCGGGAGGTCAGAGACCCAGTACTTC.